This T cell receptor (beta chain) was observed in a study of T cells in Graves' hyperthyroidism and ophthalmopathy. Turning to the study itself: Blood from the periphery was taken at initial diagnosis, before any treatment.

RNA transcripts were the template for amplifying TCR beta CDR3 regions. A first-round RT-PCR of the TCR CDR3 used the HTBI primer set. TCRdb re-called the multiplex PCR reads through MiXCR, storing one row per CDR3 protein. Here the sample spans 250,000 to 350,000 distinct CDR3 sequences, about 20% being singletons. V gave up 7 bases and J gave up 0 bases, with 10 bases separating them. This CDR3 comprises 12 residues. Germline lookup yields CDR1 SQVTM and CDR2 ANQGSEA. Patients were excluded for uncontrolled infection, other autoimmune disease, pregnancy or lactation. Clinicians diagnosed patients from clinical symptoms, serum thyroxine and TRAb, thyroid ultrasound and orbital computed tomography.

The sequenced sample was blood. This chain uses TRBV29-1 with TRBJ2-7, with D tentatively TRBD1 or TRBD2 (5 bases each). The origin of this receptor is a man aged 25 to 40 with Graves' ophthalmopathy. The CDR3 nucleotides are TGCAGCGCGAGGGACCACTCCTACGAGCAGTACTTC. Translation: CSARDHSYEQYF.